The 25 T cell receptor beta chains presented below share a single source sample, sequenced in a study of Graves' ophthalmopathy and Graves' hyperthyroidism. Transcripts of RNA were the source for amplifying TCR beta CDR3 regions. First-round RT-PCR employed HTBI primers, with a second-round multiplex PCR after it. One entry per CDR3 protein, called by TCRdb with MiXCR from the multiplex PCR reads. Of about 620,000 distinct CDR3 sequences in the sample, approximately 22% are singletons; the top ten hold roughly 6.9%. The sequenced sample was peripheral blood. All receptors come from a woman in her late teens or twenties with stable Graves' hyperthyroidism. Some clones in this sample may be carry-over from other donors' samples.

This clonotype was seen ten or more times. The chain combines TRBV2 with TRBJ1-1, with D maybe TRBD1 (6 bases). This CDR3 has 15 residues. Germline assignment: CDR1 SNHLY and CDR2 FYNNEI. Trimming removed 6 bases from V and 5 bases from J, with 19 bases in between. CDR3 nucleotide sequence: TGTGCCAGCAGAACTAGGGCGGGGGCGCAGACTGAAGCTTTCTTT. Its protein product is CASRTRAGAQTEAFF.

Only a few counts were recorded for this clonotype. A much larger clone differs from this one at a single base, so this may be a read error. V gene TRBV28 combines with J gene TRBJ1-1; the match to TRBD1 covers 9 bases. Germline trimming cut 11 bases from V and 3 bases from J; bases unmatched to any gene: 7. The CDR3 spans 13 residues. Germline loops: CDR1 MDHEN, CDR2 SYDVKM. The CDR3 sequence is CASRTGEYTEAFF. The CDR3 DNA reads TGTGCCTCCCGGACAGGGGAGTACACTGAAGCTTTCTTT.

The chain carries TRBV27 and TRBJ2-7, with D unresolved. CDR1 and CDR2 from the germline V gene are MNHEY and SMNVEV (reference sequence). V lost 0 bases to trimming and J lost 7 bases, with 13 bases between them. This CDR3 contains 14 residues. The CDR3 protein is CASSLSGNSIEQYF. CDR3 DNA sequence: TGTGCCAGCAGTTTATCTGGCAACTCTATTGAGCAGTACTTC.

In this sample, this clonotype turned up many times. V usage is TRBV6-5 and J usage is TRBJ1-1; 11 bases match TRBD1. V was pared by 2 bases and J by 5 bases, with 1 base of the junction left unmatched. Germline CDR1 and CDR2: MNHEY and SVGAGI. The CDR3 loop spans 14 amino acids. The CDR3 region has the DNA TGTGCCAGCAGTTACCGGGACAGGGGGACTGAAGCTTTCTTT. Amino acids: CASSYRDRGTEAFF.

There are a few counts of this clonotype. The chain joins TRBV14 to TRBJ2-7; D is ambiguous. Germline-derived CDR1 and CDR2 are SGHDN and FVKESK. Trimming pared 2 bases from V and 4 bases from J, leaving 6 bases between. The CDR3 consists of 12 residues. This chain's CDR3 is CASSQNPYEQYF. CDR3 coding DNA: TGTGCCAGCAGCCAAAACCCTTACGAGCAGTACTTC.

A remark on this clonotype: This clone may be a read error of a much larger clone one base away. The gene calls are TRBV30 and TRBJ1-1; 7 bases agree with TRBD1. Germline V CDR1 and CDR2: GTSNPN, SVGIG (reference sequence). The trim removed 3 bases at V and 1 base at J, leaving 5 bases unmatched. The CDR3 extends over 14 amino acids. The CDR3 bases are TGTGCCTGGAGCCAACAGGGGTCGAACACTGAAGCTTTCTTT. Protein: CAWSQQGSNTEAFF.

CDR3 sequence: CASRPHSVETQYF. The CDR3 nucleotides read TGTGCCAGCAGACCCCACTCGGTTGAGACCCAGTACTTC. This chain connects TRBV6-2 or TRBV6-3 to TRBJ2-5; D not certain. The CDR3 sequence is 13 residues long. CDR1 MNHEY and CDR2 SVGEGT come from the germline V gene. V gave up 6 bases and J gave up 5 bases, with 13 bases separating them.

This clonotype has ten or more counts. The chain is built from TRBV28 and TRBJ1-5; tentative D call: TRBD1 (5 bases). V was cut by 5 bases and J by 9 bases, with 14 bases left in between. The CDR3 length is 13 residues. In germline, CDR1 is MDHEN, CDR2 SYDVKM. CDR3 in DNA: TGTGCCAGCAGTCCCCAGGGTTCTTCGCCCCAGCATTTT. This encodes CASSPQGSSPQHF.

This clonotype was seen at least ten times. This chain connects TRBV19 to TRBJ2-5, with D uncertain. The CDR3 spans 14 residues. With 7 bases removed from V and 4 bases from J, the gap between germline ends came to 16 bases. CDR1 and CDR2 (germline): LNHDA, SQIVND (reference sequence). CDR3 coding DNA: TGTGCCAGTAACCCTGGGCCCGCAGGAGAGACCCAGTACTTC. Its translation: CASNPGPAGETQYF.

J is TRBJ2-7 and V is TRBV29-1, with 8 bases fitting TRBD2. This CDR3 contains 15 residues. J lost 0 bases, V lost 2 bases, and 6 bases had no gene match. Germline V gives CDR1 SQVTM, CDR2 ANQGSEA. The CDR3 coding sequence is TGCAGCGTTGAATTACGGGGGGGCTACTCCTACGAGCAGTACTTC. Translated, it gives CSVELRGGYSYEQYF.

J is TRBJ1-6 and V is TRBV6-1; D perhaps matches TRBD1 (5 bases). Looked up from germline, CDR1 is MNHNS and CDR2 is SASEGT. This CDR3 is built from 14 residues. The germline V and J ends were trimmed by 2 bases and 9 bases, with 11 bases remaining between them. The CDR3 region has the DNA TGTGCCAGCAGTGAACAGGGCAAGGGTTCACCCCTCCACTTT. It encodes CASSEQGKGSPLHF.

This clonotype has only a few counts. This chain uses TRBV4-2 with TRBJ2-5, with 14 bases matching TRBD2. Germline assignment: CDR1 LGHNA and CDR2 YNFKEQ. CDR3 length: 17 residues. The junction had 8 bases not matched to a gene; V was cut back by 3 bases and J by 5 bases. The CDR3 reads CASSQGLAGATGETQYF. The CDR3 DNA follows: TGTGCCAGCAGCCAGGGACTAGCGGGGGCTACGGGGGAGACCCAGTACTTC.

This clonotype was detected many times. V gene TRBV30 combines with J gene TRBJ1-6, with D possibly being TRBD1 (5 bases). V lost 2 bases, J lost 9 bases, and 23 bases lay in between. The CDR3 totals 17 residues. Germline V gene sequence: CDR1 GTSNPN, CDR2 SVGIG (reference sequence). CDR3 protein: CAWSRGPLPGVRSPLHF. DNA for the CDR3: TGTGCCTGGAGTCGCGGGCCCCTGCCGGGGGTTCGTTCACCCCTCCACTTT.

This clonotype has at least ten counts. Written as DNA, the CDR3 is TGTGCCAGCAGCTTAGAAGTCAGAAACACCATATATTTT. Its translation: CASSLEVRNTIYF. This chain joins TRBV11-2 and TRBJ1-3; D is unresolved. The CDR3 length is 13 residues. Germline lookup yields CDR1 SGHAT and CDR2 FQNNGV. Trimming cost V 0 bases and J 5 bases, with 5 bases left between them.

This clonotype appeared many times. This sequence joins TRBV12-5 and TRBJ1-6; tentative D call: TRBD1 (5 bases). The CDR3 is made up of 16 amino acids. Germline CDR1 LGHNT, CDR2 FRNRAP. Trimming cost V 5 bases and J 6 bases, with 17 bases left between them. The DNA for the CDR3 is TGTGCTAGTGGTAACTGGATCAGGGAGATTAATTCACCCCTCCACTTT. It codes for CASGNWIREINSPLHF.

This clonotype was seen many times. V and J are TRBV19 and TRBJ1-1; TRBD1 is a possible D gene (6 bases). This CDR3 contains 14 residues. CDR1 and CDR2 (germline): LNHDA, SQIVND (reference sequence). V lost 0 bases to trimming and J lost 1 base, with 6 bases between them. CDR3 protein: CASSIDRGNTEAFF. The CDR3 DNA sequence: TGTGCCAGTAGTATAGACAGGGGGAACACTGAAGCTTTCTTT.

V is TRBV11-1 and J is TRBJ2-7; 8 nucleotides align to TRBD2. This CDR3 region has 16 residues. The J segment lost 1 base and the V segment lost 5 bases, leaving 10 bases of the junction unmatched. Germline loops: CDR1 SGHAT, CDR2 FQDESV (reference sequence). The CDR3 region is CASSIVAGRGSYEQYF. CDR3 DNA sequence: TGTGCCAGCAGCATAGTAGCGGGGAGGGGGTCCTACGAGCAGTACTTC. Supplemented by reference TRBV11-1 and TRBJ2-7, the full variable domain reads EAEVAQSPRYKITEKSQAVAFWCDPISGHATLYWYRQILGQGPELLVQFQDESVVDDSQLPKDRFSAERLKGVDSTLKIQPAELGDSAMYLCASSIVAGRGSYEQYFGPGTRLTVT.

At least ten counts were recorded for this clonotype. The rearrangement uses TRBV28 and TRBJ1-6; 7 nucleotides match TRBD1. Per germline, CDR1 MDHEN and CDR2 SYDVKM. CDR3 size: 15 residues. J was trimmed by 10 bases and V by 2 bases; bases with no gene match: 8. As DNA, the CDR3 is TGTGCCAGCAGTTTACCCCGACAGGGATCCTCACCCCTCCACTTT. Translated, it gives CASSLPRQGSSPLHF.

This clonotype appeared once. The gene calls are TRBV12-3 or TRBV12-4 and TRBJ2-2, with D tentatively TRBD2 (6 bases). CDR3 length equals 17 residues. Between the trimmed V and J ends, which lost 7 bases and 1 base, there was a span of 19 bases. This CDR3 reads CASIRIADVWNTGELFF. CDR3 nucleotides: TGTGCCAGCATCCGCATAGCGGACGTATGGAACACCGGGGAGCTGTTTTTT.

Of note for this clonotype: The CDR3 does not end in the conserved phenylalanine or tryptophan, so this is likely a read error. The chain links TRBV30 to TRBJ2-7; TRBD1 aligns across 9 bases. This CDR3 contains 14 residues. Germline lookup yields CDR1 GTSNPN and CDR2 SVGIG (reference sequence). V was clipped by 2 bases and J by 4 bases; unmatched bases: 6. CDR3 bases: TGTGCCTGGAGTAACCGGGACAGGGTTTACGAGCAGTACTAC. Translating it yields CAWSNRDRVYEQYY.

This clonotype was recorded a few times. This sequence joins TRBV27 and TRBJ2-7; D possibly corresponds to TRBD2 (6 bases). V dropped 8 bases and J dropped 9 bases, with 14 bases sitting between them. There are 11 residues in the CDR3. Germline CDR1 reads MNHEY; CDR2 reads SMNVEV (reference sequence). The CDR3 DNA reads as TGTGCCAGCGGGAAACTAGCCGTGCAGTACTTC. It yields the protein CASGKLAVQYF.

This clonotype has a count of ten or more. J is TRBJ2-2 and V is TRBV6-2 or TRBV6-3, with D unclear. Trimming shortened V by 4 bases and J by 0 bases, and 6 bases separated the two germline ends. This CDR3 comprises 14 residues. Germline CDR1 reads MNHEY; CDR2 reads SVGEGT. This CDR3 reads CASSWGTNTGELFF. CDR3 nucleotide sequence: TGTGCCAGCAGTTGGGGAACGAACACCGGGGAGCTGTTTTTT.

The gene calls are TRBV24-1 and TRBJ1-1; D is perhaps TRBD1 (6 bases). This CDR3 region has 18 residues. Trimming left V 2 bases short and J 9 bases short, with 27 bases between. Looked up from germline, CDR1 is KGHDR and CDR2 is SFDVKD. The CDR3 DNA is TGTGCCACCAGTGATTCCACCGCCCGGGACATGGGGTTGGCTAAAGCTTTCTTT. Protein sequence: CATSDSTARDMGLAKAFF.

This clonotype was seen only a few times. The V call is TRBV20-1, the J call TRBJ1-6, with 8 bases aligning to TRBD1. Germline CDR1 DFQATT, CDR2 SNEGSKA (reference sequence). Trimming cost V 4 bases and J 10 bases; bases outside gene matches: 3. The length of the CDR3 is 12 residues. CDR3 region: CSAKDRDSPLHF. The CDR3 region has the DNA TGCAGTGCTAAGGACAGGGACTCACCCCTCCACTTT.

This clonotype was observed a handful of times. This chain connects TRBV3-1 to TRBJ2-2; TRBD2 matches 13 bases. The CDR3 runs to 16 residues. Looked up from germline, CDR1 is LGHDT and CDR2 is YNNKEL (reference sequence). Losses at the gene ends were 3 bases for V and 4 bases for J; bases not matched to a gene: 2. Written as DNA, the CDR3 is TGTGCCAGCAGCCAGGGACTAGCGGGGAGCACCGGGGAGCTGTTTTTT. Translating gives CASSQGLAGSTGELFF.